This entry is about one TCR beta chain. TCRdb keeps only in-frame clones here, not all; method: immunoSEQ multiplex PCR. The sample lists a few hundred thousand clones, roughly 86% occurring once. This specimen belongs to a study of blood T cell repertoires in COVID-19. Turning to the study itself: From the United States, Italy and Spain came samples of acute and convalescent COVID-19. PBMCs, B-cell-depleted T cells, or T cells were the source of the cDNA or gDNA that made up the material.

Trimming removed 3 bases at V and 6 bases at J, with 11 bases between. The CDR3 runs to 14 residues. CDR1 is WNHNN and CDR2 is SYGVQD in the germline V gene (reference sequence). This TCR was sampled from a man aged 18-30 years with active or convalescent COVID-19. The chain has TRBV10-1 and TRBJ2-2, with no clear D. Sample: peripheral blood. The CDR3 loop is CASSEVELAGELFF. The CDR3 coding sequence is TGCGCCAGCAGTGAAGTGGAGTTAGCCGGGGAGCTGTTTTTT.